This T cell receptor beta chain was obtained from a study of blood T cell repertoires in COVID-19. Across the study: The analysed material was cDNA or gDNA that came from T cells, B-cell-depleted T cells, or PBMCs.

Deletions cut 7 bases from V and 4 bases from J, with 16 bases between. Per germline, CDR1 LGHNT and CDR2 FRNRAP. The CDR3 loop spans 14 amino acids. In the study's own analysis: Estimation of nucleated cell counts was performed using reference gene primer amplification. Only in-frame clones appear in the TCRdb table, and some are missing; sequencing was by immunoSEQ multiplex PCR. That table furnishes V, J and clone size, whereas the DNA furnished D and trimming. The top ten clones hold about 5% of a sample with approximately 150,000 clones, around 82% of them seen once. The specimen was peripheral blood. The chain is built from TRBV12-5 and TRBJ1-2, with a weak D call TRBD1 (5 bases). This TCR derives from a woman in her forties or fifties with acute or convalescent COVID-19. In DNA form, the CDR3 reads TGTGCTAGTGAAAATCAACGGGGGGTCTATGGCTACACCTTC. It encodes CASENQRGVYGYTF.